This entry describes one TCR beta chain. Noted time point: after dendritic cell vaccination, including at tumor progression/relapse. Only in-frame clones appear in the TCRdb table, and some are missing; sequencing was by immunoSEQ multiplex PCR. The sample yields 85,000 to 100,000 clones, roughly 77% seen once. The data were taken from a study of glioma-infiltrating T cells after dendritic cell vaccination. The CDR3 sequence is 16 residues long. V trimming: 5 bases; J trimming: 4 bases; junction bases outside the gene matches: 7. The germline CDR1 and CDR2 sequences are SSHAT and FNYEAQ (reference sequence).

The sample in question was blood, obtained after dendritic cell vaccination. This clonotype was obtained from a human donor with glioblastoma. The V and J genes are TRBV7-7 and TRBJ2-2; TRBD1 aligns across 10 bases. CDR3 residues: CASSPGTGAGTGELFF. The CDR3 DNA reads TGTGCCAGCAGCCCCGGGACAGGGGCGGGCACCGGGGAGCTGTTTTTT.